One and the same sample provided the 23 T cell receptor beta chains below, sequenced in a study of cytomegalovirus exposure and HLA in healthy donors. Primers: 60 Vbeta forward and 13 Jbeta reverse. Produced via immunoSEQ multiplex PCR; TCRdb's table is partial and in-frame only. Among 150,000 or so clones listed, about 70% were seen once. Specimen: PBMCs. These receptors all come from a man aged 25-45 years in good health and CMV-seropositive.

The gene calls are TRBV11-3 and TRBJ2-7, with 9 positions matching TRBD2. This CDR3 comprises 16 residues. The V gene's germline CDR1 is SGHNT and CDR2 YENEEA. Trimming at V came to 5 bases and at J to 2 bases, leaving 10 bases not matched to a gene. CDR3 region: CASSPRPGLAPYEQYF. DNA for the CDR3: TGTGCCAGCAGCCCACGACCGGGACTAGCCCCCTACGAGCAGTACTTC. The entire variable domain, with the rest obtained from reference TRBV11-3 and TRBJ2-7, is as follows: EAGVVQSPRYKIIEKKQPVAFWCNPISGHNTLYWYLQNLGQGPELLIRYENEEAVDDSQLPKDRFSAERLKGVDSTLKIQPAELGDSAVYLCASSPRPGLAPYEQYFGPGTRLTVT.

The chain employs TRBV5-1 and TRBJ1-1, with 7 bases aligning to TRBD1. Trimming removed 4 bases from V and 2 bases from J; junction bases left unmatched: 8. The CDR3 contains 15 residues. Germline V gene sequence: CDR1 SGHRS, CDR2 YFSETQ. This CDR3 is CASSTLTGQNTEAFF. The CDR3 region has the DNA TGCGCCAGCAGCACCCTGACAGGGCAAAACACTGAAGCTTTCTTT.

The chain recombines TRBV30 with TRBJ2-7, with a possible D match to TRBD1 (6 bases). Per germline, CDR1 GTSNPN and CDR2 SVGIG (reference sequence). The CDR3 contains 11 residues. Trimming removed 3 bases from V and 5 bases from J, with 8 bases in between. Here the CDR3 reads CAWRRTDEQYF. In nucleotides, the CDR3 is TGTGCCTGGAGGAGGACAGACGAGCAGTACTTC. The variable domain in full, with the rest retrieved from reference TRBV30 and TRBJ2-7, is SQTIHQWPATLVQPVGSPLSLECTVEGTSNPNLYWYRQAAGRGLQLLFYSVGIGQISSEVPQNLSASRPQDRQFILSSKKLLLSDSGFYLCAWRRTDEQYFGPGTRLTVT.

The chain is built from TRBV19 and TRBJ2-1; 11 bases are a match to TRBD2. The CDR3 length is 15 residues. V was pared by 5 bases and J by 1 base, with 1 base of the junction left unmatched. Germline assignment: CDR1 LNHDA and CDR2 SQIVND (reference sequence). The CDR3 reads CASSLAGGSYNEQFF. DNA for the CDR3: TGTGCCAGTAGTCTAGCGGGAGGATCCTACAATGAGCAGTTCTTC. The full variable domain, rest sourced from reference TRBV19 and TRBJ2-1, is DGGITQSPKYLFRKEGQNVTLSCEQNLNHDAMYWYRQDPGQGLRLIYYSQIVNDFQKGDIAEGYSVSREKKESFPLTVTSAQKNPTAFYLCASSLAGGSYNEQFFGPGTRLTVL.

This clone was detected only a few times. V usage is TRBV7-6 and J usage is TRBJ2-7, with 10 bases matching TRBD2. Trimming removed 5 bases from V and 6 bases from J; junction bases left unmatched: 7. The V gene's germline CDR1 is SGHVS and CDR2 FNYEAQ. The CDR3 has 14 amino acids. The chain's CDR3 is CASSPTSGTSEQYF. CDR3 nucleotide sequence: TGTGCCAGCAGCCCTACTAGCGGGACCTCCGAGCAGTACTTC.

V gene TRBV28 combines with J gene TRBJ2-5; D possibly corresponds to TRBD2 (5 bases). Germline values: CDR1 MDHEN, CDR2 SYDVKM. This CDR3 has 15 residues. The V end was cut by 3 bases, the J end by 5 bases, with 16 bases between. Here the CDR3 DNA reads TGTGCCAGCAGTTTCTTAACTAGGAAGCCGGAGACCCAGTACTTC. Translation: CASSFLTRKPETQYF.

The chain is built from TRBV10-3 and TRBJ2-2; 10 nucleotides match TRBD2. The germline V gene has CDR1 ENHRY and CDR2 SYGVKD. The CDR3 sequence is 17 residues long. With 3 bases clipped from V and 6 bases from J, the junction kept 10 bases outside the gene matches. CDR3 bases: TGTGCCATCAGTGAAGCGGGAGGGCCATCGGGTGCCGGGGAGCTGTTTTTT. Translation: CAISEAGGPSGAGELFF.

The chain links TRBV29-1 to TRBJ2-3; 7 bases match TRBD2. V dropped 6 bases and J dropped 2; count of bases not matched to a gene: 11. The CDR3 contains 15 residues. Germline V lookup: CDR1 SQVTM, CDR2 ANQGSEA. CDR3 DNA: TGCAGCGTCCCCTCTTGGCGGGAGACCACAGATACGCAGTATTTT. It specifies CSVPSWRETTDTQYF.

The chain is built from TRBV10-3 and TRBJ1-5; a possible D gene is TRBD1 (5 bases). Germline V gene sequence: CDR1 ENHRY, CDR2 SYGVKD. V lost 0 bases, J lost 0 bases, and 9 bases lay in between. The CDR3 length is 16 residues. In DNA, the CDR3 is TGTGCCATCAGTGAGTCGGCGGGGACTAGCAATCAGCCCCAGCATTTT. Translated, it gives CAISESAGTSNQPQHF.

This clone was counted once. The rearrangement links TRBV5-1 to TRBJ2-5; TRBD1 matches 7 bases. The J call is uncertain, as TRBJ2-7 better fits the DNA end. This CDR3 is 14 amino acids long. Germline CDR1 is SGHRS and CDR2 is YFSETQ. CDR3 sequence reads: CASSTSGTAYEQYF. CDR3 coding DNA: TGCGCCAGCAGCACCTCCGGGACAGCCTACGAGCAGTACTTC.

This sequence joins TRBV28 and TRBJ1-2; D is unresolved. V was cut by 6 bases and J by 6 bases, with 20 bases left in between. Germline V gene sequence: CDR1 MDHEN, CDR2 SYDVKM. The CDR3 covers 15 residues. This CDR3 is CASSQAEIRSDGYTF. The CDR3 DNA is TGTGCCAGCAGCCAAGCCGAAATCCGAAGCGATGGCTACACCTTC.

The chain uses TRBV19 and TRBJ2-7, with D uncertain. The CDR3 is made up of 13 amino acids. Germline CDR1 reads LNHDA; CDR2 reads SQIVND (reference sequence). With 4 bases removed from V and 0 bases from J, the gap between germline ends came to 7 bases. CDR3 DNA sequence: TGTGCCAGTAGTAGAAGACTCTCCTACGAGCAGTACTTC. As protein: CASSRRLSYEQYF. Based on the CDR3 plus reference TRBV19 and TRBJ2-7, the full variable domain is DGGITQSPKYLFRKEGQNVTLSCEQNLNHDAMYWYRQDPGQGLRLIYYSQIVNDFQKGDIAEGYSVSREKKESFPLTVTSAQKNPTAFYLCASSRRLSYEQYFGPGTRLTVT.

This clone was detected only a few times. V is TRBV2 and J is TRBJ1-1, with a possible D match to TRBD1 (6 bases). CDR1 and CDR2 (germline): SNHLY, FYNNEI. Between the trimmed V and J ends, which lost 9 bases and 2 bases, there was a span of 13 bases. CDR3 length: 13 residues. DNA of the CDR3: TGTGCCAGAACCGGGACATCCAACACTGAAGCTTTCTTT. As protein: CARTGTSNTEAFF.

This rearrangement joins TRBV7-3 to TRBJ2-1; TRBD2 matches 12 bases. The V gene's germline CDR1 is SGHTA and CDR2 FQGTGA. V dropped 1 base and J dropped 8; count of bases not matched to a gene: 6. The CDR3 totals 16 residues. CDR3 bases: TGTGCCAGCAGCTTAAGTCCTAGCGGGGGGGGACATGAGCAGTTCTTC. Translated, it gives CASSLSPSGGGHEQFF.

The V and J genes are TRBV9 and TRBJ2-5; 8 bases align to TRBD2. CDR1 is SGDLS and CDR2 is YYNGEE in the germline V gene. The V and J ends lost 0 bases and 5 bases, in that order; junction bases with no gene match: 6. There are 15 residues in the CDR3. The DNA for the CDR3 is TGTGCCAGCAGCGTAGCGGGGGGGGTGGGGGAGACCCAGTACTTC. As protein: CASSVAGGVGETQYF.

The chain combines TRBV5-5 with TRBJ2-3; 9 bases are shared with TRBD1. The CDR3 covers 16 residues. V lost 0 bases, J lost 2 bases, and 4 bases stayed unmatched. Germline CDR1 is SGHKS and CDR2 is YYEKEE (reference sequence). The CDR3 DNA sequence: TGTGCCAGCAGCTTGGGGGGACAGGGCTTCACAGATACGCAGTATTTT. It specifies CASSLGGQGFTDTQYF.

CDR3 sequence reads: CASSRDRDSNQPQHF. The DNA of the CDR3 is TGTGCCAGCAGTCGGGACAGGGATAGCAATCAGCCCCAGCATTTT. The J gene is TRBJ1-5, the V gene TRBV6-5; 9 nucleotides agree with TRBD1. CDR3 length: 15 amino acids. Trimming cost V 5 bases and J 0 bases; bases outside gene matches: 2. Germline values: CDR1 MNHEY, CDR2 SVGAGI.

CDR3 region: CASSETARGYGYTF. The DNA of the CDR3 is TGTGCCAGCAGTGAAACGGCCAGGGGCTATGGCTACACCTTC. The chain recombines TRBV2 with TRBJ1-2; the D gene is possibly TRBD1 (6 bases). V dropped 2 bases and J dropped 4 bases, with 11 bases sitting between them. Germline assignment: CDR1 SNHLY and CDR2 FYNNEI. The CDR3 spans 14 residues.

The rearrangement uses TRBV19 and TRBJ2-7; tentatively, D is TRBD1 (5 bases). This CDR3 is built from 14 residues. Germline lookup yields CDR1 LNHDA and CDR2 SQIVND (reference sequence). V was trimmed by 6 bases and J by 3 bases, leaving 15 bases between them. CDR3 DNA sequence: TGTGCCAGTAGCTTAAATCAGGGTGTCTACGAGCAGTACTTC. Its protein product is CASSLNQGVYEQYF. Using reference TRBV19 and TRBJ2-7 for the parts outside the CDR3, the full variable domain is DGGITQSPKYLFRKEGQNVTLSCEQNLNHDAMYWYRQDPGQGLRLIYYSQIVNDFQKGDIAEGYSVSREKKESFPLTVTSAQKNPTAFYLCASSLNQGVYEQYFGPGTRLTVT.

The chain links TRBV4-1 to TRBJ2-5, with D tentatively TRBD2 (5 bases). Per germline, CDR1 MGHRA and CDR2 YSYEKL. The CDR3 is 13 residues long. The V and J ends lost 1 base and 5 bases respectively, with 8 bases between them. CDR3 sequence reads: CASSQGGLETQYF. CDR3 DNA sequence: TGCGCCAGCAGCCAAGGAGGGCTGGAGACCCAGTACTTC.

The rearrangement joins TRBV5-8 to TRBJ1-2, with TRBD1 as a possible D gene (6 bases). Trimming shortened V by 0 bases and J by 7 bases, and 16 bases separated the two germline ends. This CDR3 has 15 amino acids. CDR1 and CDR2 from the germline V gene are SGHTS and YDEGEE. The chain's CDR3 is CASSLEGGRLGGYTF. CDR3 nucleotide sequence: TGTGCCAGCAGCTTGGAGGGGGGGCGGTTAGGTGGCTACACCTTC.

The J gene is TRBJ2-4, the V gene TRBV19; 9 bases fit TRBD2. CDR1 and CDR2 (germline): LNHDA, SQIVND (reference sequence). Trimming took 5 bases from V and 3 from J; bases not matched to a gene: 14. This CDR3 has 18 amino acids. This CDR3 is CASSPAGGGGGGKNIQYF. The CDR3, as DNA: TGTGCCAGTAGTCCAGCGGGAGGAGGGGGGGGCGGCAAAAACATTCAGTACTTC. The whole variable domain, filled in from reference TRBV19 and TRBJ2-4, reads DGGITQSPKYLFRKEGQNVTLSCEQNLNHDAMYWYRQDPGQGLRLIYYSQIVNDFQKGDIAEGYSVSREKKESFPLTVTSAQKNPTAFYLCASSPAGGGGGGKNIQYFGAGTRLSVL.

The rearrangement joins TRBV5-1 to TRBJ2-7; 7 positions match TRBD2. With V trimmed by 7 bases and J by 1 base, 11 bases remained unmatched. The germline V gene has CDR1 SGHRS and CDR2 YFSETQ. The CDR3 length is 15 residues. The CDR3 region is CASQNGGSGSYEQYF. Here the CDR3 DNA reads TGCGCCAGCCAAAATGGCGGGAGTGGGTCCTACGAGCAGTACTTC.